One and the same sample provided the 2 T cell receptor beta chains below, sequenced in a study of T-cell reconstitution after alpha-beta-depleted transplantation in children. Unique molecular identifiers tagged the TCRbeta library. TCRdb reanalysed the PCR reads using MiXCR and keeps one entry per CDR3 protein. This table has hundreds of thousands of distinct CDR3 sequences, over 9.5% appearing once. The starting material was PBMCs from the stem cell graft donor, obtained from the stem cell graft. The receptors come from a human donor who donated a stem cell graft to a child with acute myeloid leukemia.

This chain uses TRBV13 with TRBJ2-2; D may correspond to TRBD1 or TRBD2 (6 bases each). V was pared by 3 bases and J by 0 bases, with 23 bases between. CDR3 size: 20 residues. The V gene's germline CDR1 is PRHDT and CDR2 FYEKMQ (reference sequence). The CDR3 DNA follows: TGTGCCAGCAGCTTTTCCCGGGGGCTAGTGTCGCGCGCGAACACCGGGGAGCTGTTTTTT. Its protein product is CASSFSRGLVSRANTGELFF.

This clonotype was counted between two and nine times. The V call is TRBV9, the J call TRBJ2-2; no reliable D call. Trimming cost V 4 bases and J 2 bases, with 9 bases left between them. Germline V gene lookup returns CDR1 SGDLS and CDR2 YYNGEE. The CDR3 consists of 14 residues. This chain's CDR3 is CASSSRLNTGELFF. For the CDR3, the DNA is TGTGCCAGCAGCTCAAGACTTAACACCGGGGAGCTGTTTTTT.